The T cell receptor beta chain described here comes from a study of CD8 T cells in ankylosing spondylitis. This clonotype was seen a few times. Using its own MiXCR run on the 5' RACE reads, TCRdb lists one record per CDR3 protein. The sample holds fewer than 200,000 distinct CDR3 sequences; 9.8% are singletons and the top ten take less than 15%. V was trimmed by 5 bases and J by 5 bases, leaving 16 bases between them. This CDR3 contains 15 residues. Germline values: CDR1 LNHDA, CDR2 SQIVND (reference sequence). The gene calls are TRBV19 and TRBJ2-1; weak D call: TRBD1 (6 bases). This clonotype originated in a female donor with ankylosing spondylitis or in good health (not recorded which). The sequenced sample consisted of blood, either unsorted or a sorted T cell fraction (not recorded which). The CDR3 reads CASSYGGQTNNEQFF. In DNA, the CDR3 is TGTGCCAGTAGTTACGGCGGACAGACTAACAATGAGCAGTTCTTC.